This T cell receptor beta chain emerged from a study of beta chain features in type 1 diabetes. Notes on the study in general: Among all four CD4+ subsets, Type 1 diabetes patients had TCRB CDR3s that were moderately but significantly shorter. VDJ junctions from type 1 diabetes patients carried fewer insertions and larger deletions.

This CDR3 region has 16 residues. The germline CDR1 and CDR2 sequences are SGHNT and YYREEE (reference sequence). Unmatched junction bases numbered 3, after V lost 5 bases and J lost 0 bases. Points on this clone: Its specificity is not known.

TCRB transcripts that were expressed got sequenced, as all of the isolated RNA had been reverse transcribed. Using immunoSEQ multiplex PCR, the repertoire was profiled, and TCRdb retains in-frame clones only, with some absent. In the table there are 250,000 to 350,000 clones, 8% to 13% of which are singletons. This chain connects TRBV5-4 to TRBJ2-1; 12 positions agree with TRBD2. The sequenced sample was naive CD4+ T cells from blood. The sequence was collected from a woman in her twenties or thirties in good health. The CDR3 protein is CASRRTSGNSYNEQFF. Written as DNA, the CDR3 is TGTGCCAGCAGACGGACTAGCGGGAACTCCTACAATGAGCAGTTCTTC.